Each of the 26 T cell receptor beta chains below was sequenced from the same sample in a study of T cell responses to AZD1222 COVID-19 vaccine. Clones were read by immunoSEQ multiplex PCR, and TCRdb kept only the in-frame ones, dropping some. Among over 95,000 clones listed, roughly 89% were seen once. The sequencing used peripheral blood, collected on day 0 of AZD1222 vaccination. These receptors came from an adult in good health.

The J gene is TRBJ1-4, the V gene TRBV7-9; the D gene is possibly TRBD1 (5 bases). The length of the CDR3 is 14 residues. Per germline, CDR1 SEHNR and CDR2 FQNEAQ (reference sequence). V lost 4 bases and J lost 5, with 11 bases in between. The CDR3, as DNA: TGTGCCAGCAGCTCAGACAGCTCAAATGAAAAACTGTTTTTT. Translating gives CASSSDSSNEKLFF.

The V gene is TRBV28, the J gene TRBJ1-4, with D unclear. Trimming left V 2 bases short and J 2 bases short, with 6 bases between. The germline V gene has CDR1 MDHEN and CDR2 SYDVKM. The CDR3 has 14 amino acids. The CDR3 loop reads CASSLPMTNEKLFF. The CDR3 DNA sequence: TGTGCCAGCAGTTTACCGATGACTAATGAAAAACTGTTTTTT.

The genes are TRBV5-4 and TRBJ2-5, with D hard to call. There are 12 residues in the CDR3. V lost 2 bases and J 3 bases, leaving 5 bases between the germline ends. Germline lookup yields CDR1 SGHNT and CDR2 YYREEE (reference sequence). CDR3 DNA sequence: TGTGCCAGCAGCTTAGGTAAAGAGACCCAGTACTTC. Translation gives CASSLGKETQYF.

The genes are TRBV18 and TRBJ1-4, with TRBD1 matching 7 bases. V lost 4 bases to trimming and J lost 5 bases; unmatched junction nucleotides: 4. Germline V gene data show CDR1 as KGHSH and CDR2 as LQKENI. The CDR3 loop spans 14 amino acids. Here the CDR3 DNA reads TGTGCCAGCTCACTGACAGGGAAAAATGAAAAACTGTTTTTT. It encodes CASSLTGKNEKLFF.

The genes are TRBV5-1 and TRBJ2-3, with TRBD1 matching over 7 bases. The germline V gene has CDR1 SGHRS and CDR2 YFSETQ. The V and J ends lost 0 bases and 0 bases, in that order; junction bases with no gene match: 4. The CDR3 consists of 16 residues. The CDR3 nucleotides read TGCGCCAGCAGCTTGGAATGGGGACAGAGCACAGATACGCAGTATTTT. Its protein product is CASSLEWGQSTDTQYF.

This clone appeared a single time. This chain links TRBV15 with TRBJ2-3; 9 nucleotides match TRBD1. This CDR3 comprises 13 residues. CDR1 is LNHNV and CDR2 is YYDKDF in the germline V gene (reference sequence). The J segment lost 4 bases and the V segment lost 6 bases, leaving 2 bases of the junction unmatched. In nucleotides, the CDR3 is TGTGCCACCAGGGGGACAGGGTCAGATACGCAGTATTTT. Its translation: CATRGTGSDTQYF.

This chain connects TRBV7-2 to TRBJ2-7, with no clear D. V was trimmed by 2 bases and J by 6 bases, leaving 8 bases between them. The CDR3 consists of 12 residues. Germline CDR1 is SGHTA and CDR2 is FQGNSA. The CDR3 DNA is TGTGCCAGCAGCTTAAATCAAGGCGAGCAGTACTTC. This translates into CASSLNQGEQYF.

The rearrangement uses TRBV6-6 and TRBJ2-7; possible D gene TRBD1, 6 bases. The CDR3 consists of 13 residues. In germline, CDR1 is MNHNY, CDR2 SVGAGI (reference sequence). V gave up 6 bases and J gave up 4 bases, with 13 bases separating them. The CDR3 nucleotides are TGTGCCAGCAGACGACAGGAAAAGTACGAGCAGTACTTC. Residues: CASRRQEKYEQYF.

V and J are TRBV28 and TRBJ2-3; D is unresolved. Trimming pared 1 base from V and 7 bases from J, leaving 6 bases between. The V gene's germline CDR1 is MDHEN and CDR2 SYDVKM. CDR3 length equals 12 residues. CDR3 bases: TGTGCCAGCAGTTTATCGCGGAATACGCAGTATTTT. This encodes CASSLSRNTQYF.

J is TRBJ1-2 and V is TRBV28; D remains unclear. The germline CDR1 and CDR2 sequences are MDHEN and SYDVKM. There are 12 residues in the CDR3. The V gene lost 6 bases and the J gene lost 0 bases, with 5 bases spanning the gap. The CDR3 sequence is CASSIPNYGYTF. Here the CDR3 DNA reads TGTGCCAGCAGCATCCCTAACTATGGCTACACCTTC.

Note on this clone: At the DNA level, this CDR3 is encoded by other sequences in the same sample as well. This chain connects TRBV28 to TRBJ1-1, with D uncertain. Germline assignment: CDR1 MDHEN and CDR2 SYDVKM. The V gene lost 1 base and the J gene lost 0 bases, with 0 bases spanning the gap. The CDR3 runs to 12 residues. The CDR3 spells CASSLLNTEAFF. The CDR3 nucleotides read TGTGCCAGCAGTTTATTGAACACTGAAGCTTTCTTT.

V and J are TRBV6-1 and TRBJ1-3, with no clear D. The V and J ends lost 1 base and 0 bases respectively, with 4 bases between them. The germline V gene has CDR1 MNHNS and CDR2 SASEGT. This CDR3 has 14 amino acids. The CDR3 DNA sequence: TGTGCCAGCAGTGAAGTGGGCTCTGGAAACACCATATATTTT. Its translation: CASSEVGSGNTIYF.

This chain connects TRBV4-3 to TRBJ2-1; 9 nucleotides align to TRBD2. Per the germline V gene, CDR1 is LGHNA and CDR2 is YSLEER. The CDR3 totals 17 residues. V was pared by 1 base and J by 4 bases, with 8 bases of the junction left unmatched. The CDR3, as DNA: TGCGCCAGCAGCCAAGGGGGGTGGACTAGCGCATACAATGAGCAGTTCTTC. It is translated as CASSQGGWTSAYNEQFF.

V is TRBV7-2 and J is TRBJ2-7; D uncertain. Germline V gene data show CDR1 as SGHTA and CDR2 as FQGNSA. The CDR3 sequence is 14 residues long. V lost 3 bases and J 0 bases, leaving 9 bases between the germline ends. As DNA, the CDR3 is TGTGCCAGCAGCTTGATCGGTGCCTCCTACGAGCAGTACTTC. Encoded protein: CASSLIGASYEQYF. Variable domain in full (rest from reference TRBV7-2 and TRBJ2-7): GAGVSQSPSNKVTEKGKDVELRCDPISGHTALYWYRQSLGQGLEFLIYFQGNSAPDKSGLPSDRFSAERTGGSVSTLTIQRTQQEDSAVYLCASSLIGASYEQYFGPGTRLTVT.

V and J are TRBV6-1 and TRBJ2-3; D gene uncertain. Germline V gene sequence: CDR1 MNHNS, CDR2 SASEGT. Trimming stripped 3 bases from V and 3 bases from J, with 10 bases between. The CDR3 spans 14 residues. The CDR3: CASSEITATDTQYF. The CDR3 DNA sequence: TGTGCCAGCAGTGAGATAACGGCTACAGATACGCAGTATTTT.

The rearrangement joins TRBV28 to TRBJ1-2; no clear D gene. CDR3 length: 15 amino acids. Germline assignment: CDR1 MDHEN and CDR2 SYDVKM. Trimming pared 5 bases from V and 2 bases from J, leaving 15 bases between. The CDR3 sequence: CASSLPGRENYGYTF. CDR3 nucleotide sequence: TGTGCCAGCAGTCTACCGGGCCGCGAAAACTATGGCTACACCTTC.

About this clone: Other DNA sequences within the sample encode an identical CDR3. The chain joins TRBV5-1 to TRBJ2-5, with no clear D. The CDR3 has 12 amino acids. CDR1 is SGHRS and CDR2 is YFSETQ in the germline V gene. Trimming left V 0 bases short and J 4 bases short, with 4 bases between. The CDR3 region is CASSLAAETQYF. CDR3 in DNA: TGCGCCAGCAGCTTGGCCGCAGAGACCCAGTACTTC.

The chain combines TRBV18 with TRBJ1-1, with a possible D match to TRBD1 (6 bases). The CDR3 loop spans 16 amino acids. V was clipped by 4 bases and J by 5 bases, with 20 bases between them. CDR1 and CDR2 from the germline V gene are KGHSH and LQKENI. The CDR3 sequence: CASSLHPAATGTEAFF. In nucleotides, the CDR3 is TGTGCCAGCTCACTACACCCAGCCGCTACAGGGACTGAAGCTTTCTTT.

The chain combines TRBV3-1 (or the pseudogene TRBV3-2) with TRBJ2-7; 8 nucleotides align to TRBD2. This CDR3 is built from 17 residues. V shed 4 bases, J shed 6 bases, and the junction held 17 bases outside the gene matches. Germline CDR1 reads LGHDT; CDR2 reads YNNKEL (reference sequence). CDR3 protein: CASSPTRPAGVGGEQYF. The CDR3 DNA reads TGTGCCAGCAGCCCGACACGACCAGCGGGAGTGGGTGGCGAGCAGTACTTC.

CDR3 amino acids: CASSSGAMFYNEQFF. CDR3 sequence (DNA): TGTGCCAGCAGCTCGGGGGCCATGTTCTACAATGAGCAGTTCTTC. This chain links TRBV7-3 with TRBJ2-1; D may be TRBD1 or TRBD2 (6 bases each). The CDR3 consists of 15 residues. Germline CDR1 and CDR2: SGHTA and FQGTGA. V gave up 4 bases and J gave up 3 bases, with 13 bases separating them. Full variable domain (outside the CDR3, taken from reference TRBV7-3 and TRBJ2-1): GAGVSQTPSNKVTEKGKYVELRCDPISGHTALYWYRQSLGQGPEFLIYFQGTGAADDSGLPNDRFFAVRPEGSVSTLKIQRTERGDSAVYLCASSSGAMFYNEQFFGPGTRLTVL.

The CDR3 region is CASSLRQGAHNEQFF. The CDR3 DNA follows: TGTGCCAGCAGCTTGAGACAGGGGGCCCACAATGAGCAGTTCTTC. The chain carries TRBV5-4 and TRBJ2-1; TRBD1 matches at 10 bases. Germline assignment: CDR1 SGHNT and CDR2 YYREEE (reference sequence). Trimming at V came to 1 base and at J to 5 bases, leaving 3 bases not matched to a gene. The CDR3 has 15 amino acids.

Only one count was recorded for this clone. The gene calls are TRBV6-6 and TRBJ1-5; TRBD1 is a possible D gene (6 bases). Germline loops: CDR1 MNHNY, CDR2 SVGAGI (reference sequence). CDR3 length: 12 residues. V dropped 7 bases and J dropped 5 bases, with 9 bases sitting between them. This CDR3 is CASTQGYQPQHF. CDR3 DNA sequence: TGTGCCAGCACCCAGGGGTATCAGCCCCAGCATTTT.

The chain combines TRBV5-8 with TRBJ1-4; the match to TRBD1 covers 8 bases. The trim removed 4 bases at V and 6 bases at J, leaving 8 bases unmatched. Germline V gene data show CDR1 as SGHTS and CDR2 as YDEGEE. CDR3 length equals 15 residues. Written as DNA, the CDR3 is TGTGCCAGCAGCACAGGACAGGGTTTGTATGAAAAACTGTTTTTT. It translates to CASSTGQGLYEKLFF.

CDR3 bases: TGTGCCAGCAGCCAATCACAGGGTCGGACCGGGGAGCTGTTTTTT. This sequence encodes CASSQSQGRTGELFF. The chain couples TRBV16 to TRBJ2-2; weak D call: TRBD1 (6 bases). Looked up from germline, CDR1 is KGHSY and CDR2 is FQNENV. V was shortened by 0 bases and J by 5 bases, with 10 bases between the two germline ends. This CDR3 has 15 residues.

In the case of this clone: Distinct nucleotide sequences in the sample also encode this CDR3. V gene TRBV28 combines with J gene TRBJ1-1; D is ambiguous. Trimming left V 2 bases short and J 1 base short, with 8 bases between. CDR1 is MDHEN, CDR2 SYDVKM, per germline. The CDR3 runs 14 residues. This chain's CDR3 is CASSLAAPNTEAFF. CDR3 nucleotide sequence: TGTGCCAGCAGTTTAGCGGCTCCGAACACTGAAGCTTTCTTT.

This chain joins TRBV28 and TRBJ1-1; weak D call: TRBD1 (5 bases). From germline, CDR1 is MDHEN and CDR2 SYDVKM. The CDR3 runs to 15 residues. Trimming cost V 6 bases and J 3 bases, with 17 bases left between them. The DNA of the CDR3 is TGTGCCAGCAGCCAGATCACGGGGGGGGACACTGAAGCTTTCTTT. It codes for CASSQITGGDTEAFF.